The 11 T cell receptor beta chains below come from one sample, sequenced in a study of blood T cell repertoires in COVID-19. Clones were read by immunoSEQ multiplex PCR, and TCRdb kept only the in-frame ones, dropping some. The data show over 250,000 clones, with approximately 84% seen just once and about 1.5% held by the top ten. Sequenced sample: peripheral blood. These TCRs come from a human donor with COVID-19, enrolled during active disease. The donor label of this sample is uncertain.

This chain links TRBV28 with TRBJ2-6; D may be TRBD2 (5 bases). V lost 1 base to trimming and J lost 2 bases, with 9 bases between them. This CDR3 has 16 amino acids. CDR1 MDHEN and CDR2 SYDVKM come from the germline V gene. The CDR3 loop reads CASSLYRGTGANVLTF. Here the CDR3 DNA reads TGTGCCAGCAGTTTATATCGGGGAACTGGGGCCAACGTCCTGACTTTC.

The chain has TRBV19 and TRBJ2-3; 13 nucleotides agree with TRBD2. Trimming at V came to 5 bases and at J to 1 base, leaving 3 bases not matched to a gene. Per germline, CDR1 LNHDA and CDR2 SQIVND (reference sequence). The CDR3 contains 16 residues. Written as DNA, the CDR3 is TGTGCCAGTAGTCCCGGGACTAGCGGGGGCACAGATACGCAGTATTTT. It encodes CASSPGTSGGTDTQYF.

The table lists this clone with a count of one. J is TRBJ2-2 and V is TRBV11-3, with a possible D match to TRBD1 (6 bases). V was trimmed by 4 bases and J by 1 base, leaving 7 bases between them. CDR1 and CDR2 from the germline V gene are SGHNT and YENEEA. The CDR3 spans 14 residues. The chain's CDR3 is CASSSGQNTGELFF. CDR3 bases: TGTGCCAGCAGCTCGGGACAGAACACCGGGGAGCTGTTTTTT.

The chain recombines TRBV6-6 with TRBJ2-1; D ambiguous. Germline values: CDR1 MNHNY, CDR2 SVGAGI (reference sequence). V was clipped by 2 bases and J by 1 base, with 9 bases between them. The length of the CDR3 is 15 residues. This CDR3 is CASSYGLPSYNEQFF. The CDR3 region has the DNA TGTGCCAGCAGTTACGGGCTCCCATCCTACAATGAGCAGTTCTTC.

The chain couples TRBV6-5 to TRBJ2-7; D gene uncertain. The germline CDR1 and CDR2 sequences are MNHEY and SVGAGI. Trimming stripped 10 bases from V and 7 bases from J, with 11 bases between. This CDR3 is built from 10 residues. CDR3 amino acids: CAIPHGEQYF. The CDR3 bases are TGTGCCATTCCTCACGGGGAGCAGTACTTC.

The V and J genes are TRBV12-3 or TRBV12-4 and TRBJ1-5; unclear D gene. The V end was cut by 1 base, the J end by 7 bases, with 8 bases between. The CDR3 runs to 13 residues. In DNA, the CDR3 is TGTGCCAGCAGTTTAGGGGCCCGACAGCCCCAGCATTTT. This gives the protein CASSLGARQPQHF.

In regard to this clone: This CDR3 is also generated by other DNA sequences in the sample. V and J are TRBV6-5 and TRBJ1-5; D is perhaps TRBD1 (6 bases). Germline V gene sequence: CDR1 MNHEY, CDR2 SVGAGI. There are 13 residues in the CDR3. V dropped 6 bases and J dropped 2 bases, with 8 bases sitting between them. This chain's CDR3 is CASSRQGNQPQHF. The CDR3 DNA reads as TGTGCCAGCAGCCGACAGGGCAATCAGCCCCAGCATTTT.

This clone was recorded only once. The chain uses TRBV6-6 and TRBJ1-1, with D possibly TRBD1 on 5 matching bases. Germline CDR1 reads MNHNY; CDR2 reads SVGAGI (reference sequence). V was cut by 7 bases and J by 2 bases, with 11 bases left in between. CDR3 size: 13 residues. The CDR3 DNA follows: TGTGCCAGCAAAGCGGGGGGTAACACTGAAGCTTTCTTT. Protein sequence: CASKAGGNTEAFF.

CDR3 protein: CASSPRSSGRGSNEQYF. The CDR3 DNA reads as TGTGCCAGCAGCCCTAGGAGTAGCGGGCGGGGGTCCAACGAGCAGTACTTC. V gene TRBV5-6 combines with J gene TRBJ2-7; 7 bases match TRBD2. The J segment lost 5 bases and the V segment lost 4 bases, leaving 18 bases of the junction unmatched. Germline V gives CDR1 SGHDT, CDR2 YYEEEE. The CDR3 covers 17 residues.

Note on this clone: One junction end disagrees with the germline gene, perhaps due to a read error. The rearrangement uses TRBV7-7 and TRBJ2-1, with D maybe TRBD2 (7 bases). Germline V gives CDR1 SSHAT, CDR2 FNYEAQ (reference sequence). The CDR3 totals 18 residues. The CDR3 DNA is TGTGCTAGCAGCTTAGAGTTGGGGGGGCCGAGCTCCTACAATGAGCAGTTCTTC. This translates into CASSLELGGPSSYNEQFF. Filled out from reference TRBV7-7 and TRBJ2-1, the complete variable domain reads GAGVSQSPRYKVTKRGQDVTLRCDPISSHATLYWYQQALGQGPEFLTYFNYEAQPDKSGLPSDRFSAERPEGSISTLTIQRTEQRDSAMYRCASSLELGGPSSYNEQFFGPGTRLTVL.

V gene TRBV19 combines with J gene TRBJ1-5; D might be TRBD1 (6 bases). V was pared by 3 bases and J by 0 bases, with 15 bases between. The V gene's germline CDR1 is LNHDA and CDR2 SQIVND (reference sequence). The CDR3 covers 17 residues. CDR3 sequence reads: CASSIPPGQFSNQPQHF. CDR3 DNA sequence: TGTGCCAGTAGTATCCCACCCGGACAGTTTAGCAATCAGCCCCAGCATTTT. The complete variable domain, with remaining parts taken from reference TRBV19 and TRBJ1-5, reads DGGITQSPKYLFRKEGQNVTLSCEQNLNHDAMYWYRQDPGQGLRLIYYSQIVNDFQKGDIAEGYSVSREKKESFPLTVTSAQKNPTAFYLCASSIPPGQFSNQPQHFGDGTRLSIL.